The next 19 T cell receptor beta chains were all read from a single sample in a study of human T cells and chemical hapten exposure. Time point noted: patch test 1, 2 weeks after DPC sensitization. Noted treatment: therapeutic diphenylcyclopropenone sensitization with weekly scalp DPC. MiXCR, run by TCRdb on the RACE reads, gives a single entry per CDR3 protein. The sample yields 300,000 to 400,000 distinct CDR3 sequences, around 7% seen once. Sequences were derived from whole blood, sampled in connection with sensitization to the hapten diphenylcyclopropenone (DPC). The receptor set was obtained from a woman aged 18-29 years with alopecia areata. Some clones in this sample may be carry-over from other donors' samples.

This clonotype has a handful of counts. This chain links TRBV5-1 with TRBJ2-3, with a weak D call TRBD2 (7 bases). The CDR3 has 15 amino acids. Germline V gene lookup returns CDR1 SGHRS and CDR2 YFSETQ. The ends were cut back, 4 bases at V and 2 bases at J, with 14 bases in the middle. CDR3 loop: CASSVAGDYTDTQYF. The CDR3 nucleotides read TGCGCCAGCAGCGTCGCAGGGGACTACACAGATACGCAGTATTTT.

The CDR3 here is CASSPRSFTDTQYF. The CDR3 region has the DNA TGCGCCAGCAGCCCAAGGTCGTTCACAGATACGCAGTATTTT. The V gene is TRBV4-1, the J gene TRBJ2-3; the D is unclear. This CDR3 contains 14 residues. Trimming took off 4 bases at V and 2 bases at J, with 10 bases between the two ends. Germline loops: CDR1 MGHRA, CDR2 YSYEKL.

This clonotype has only a few counts. The chain carries TRBV5-1 and TRBJ1-2; TRBD1 agrees at 7 bases. The length of the CDR3 is 15 residues. Trimming took 4 bases from V and 4 from J; bases not matched to a gene: 10. Germline CDR1 and CDR2: SGHRS and YFSETQ. The CDR3 sequence: CASSRGQIQIYGYTF. In DNA form, the CDR3 reads TGCGCCAGCAGCAGGGGACAGATACAGATCTATGGCTACACCTTC.

This clonotype was observed a few times. J is TRBJ2-7 and V is TRBV2; unclear D gene. CDR1 SNHLY and CDR2 FYNNEI come from the germline V gene. This CDR3 has 13 amino acids. V gave up 3 bases and J gave up 13 bases, with 19 bases separating them. CDR3 sequence: CASSERVMNGIYF. In DNA form, the CDR3 reads TGTGCCAGCAGTGAGAGAGTTATGAACGGTATATACTTC.

CDR3 region: CASSQGARGSNEKLFF. CDR3 sequence (DNA): TGCGCCAGCAGCCAAGGTGCCCGGGGATCTAATGAAAAACTGTTTTTT. The J gene is TRBJ1-4, the V gene TRBV4-3; D remains unclear. With 1 base removed from V and 3 bases from J, the gap between germline ends came to 12 bases. There are 16 residues in the CDR3. From germline, CDR1 is LGHNA and CDR2 YSLEER.

This clonotype came up a few times. The V gene is TRBV21-1, the J gene TRBJ1-1; TRBD1, as called in the table, went unchecked against the DNA. TRBV21-1 is a pseudogene. This CDR3 has 16 amino acids. The CDR3 bases are TGTGCCAGCAGCAAATTTCACGCGGGCAGGGGCGGTGAAGCTTTCTTT. This codes for CASSKFHAGRGGEAFF.

This clonotype occurred a few times. The chain combines TRBV28 with TRBJ2-7; the D is unclear. The CDR3 covers 13 residues. Germline V CDR1 and CDR2: MDHEN, SYDVKM. V was pared by 4 bases and J by 2 bases, with 9 bases between. This chain's CDR3 is CASSSLRAYEQYF. The CDR3 bases are TGTGCCAGCAGTTCCTTAAGGGCCTACGAGCAGTACTTC.

This clonotype was recorded a few times. The gene calls are TRBV2 and TRBJ2-3; the D gene is possibly TRBD1 (6 bases). In germline, CDR1 is SNHLY, CDR2 FYNNEI. V gave up 2 bases and J gave up 3 bases, with 12 bases separating them. This CDR3 has 15 residues. CDR3 sequence (DNA): TGTGCCAGCAGTGAACAGGGGACAAAGACAGATACGCAGTATTTT. Translating it yields CASSEQGTKTDTQYF.

This chain uses TRBV7-2 with TRBJ1-1, with D maybe TRBD1 (6 bases). V was cut by 1 base and J by 5 bases, with 14 bases left in between. The CDR3 runs 15 residues. Germline V gives CDR1 SGHTA, CDR2 FQGNSA. For the CDR3, the DNA is TGTGCCAGCAGCTTAGATTGGGGGGCAAGGACTGAAGCTTTCTTT. Translating gives CASSLDWGARTEAFF.

This clonotype was found many times. V usage is TRBV7-9 and J usage is TRBJ1-2, with 11 bases lining up with TRBD1. Germline V gene sequence: CDR1 SEHNR, CDR2 FQNEAQ (reference sequence). CDR3 length: 14 residues. With V trimmed by 3 bases and J by 7 bases, 4 bases remained unmatched. This CDR3 reads CASSFGQGAGGYTF. CDR3 DNA sequence: TGTGCCAGCAGCTTTGGACAGGGGGCTGGTGGCTACACCTTC.

V and J are TRBV5-4 and TRBJ2-7; 9 bases align to TRBD2. Germline CDR1 is SGHNT and CDR2 is YYREEE (reference sequence). The CDR3 covers 15 residues. After removal of 2 bases from V and 2 bases from J, the junction contained 5 bases not matched to a gene. The CDR3 DNA reads as TGTGCCAGCAGCTTTTTAGCGGGGGCAACCTACGAGCAGTACTTC. As protein: CASSFLAGATYEQYF.

This clonotype was seen repeatedly, ten times or more. CDR3 sequence reads: CSVTGQHYGYTF. CDR3 in DNA: TGCAGCGTTACCGGACAGCACTATGGCTACACCTTC. The chain links TRBV29-1 to TRBJ1-2; a weak D match, TRBD1 (6 bases). Trimming pared 5 bases from V and 3 bases from J, leaving 10 bases between. This CDR3 is built from 12 residues. Germline loops: CDR1 SQVTM, CDR2 ANQGSEA.

This clonotype was observed at least ten times. V usage is TRBV19 and J usage is TRBJ2-5; D remains ambiguous. V was pared by 4 bases and J by 0 bases, with 12 bases between. CDR3 size: 15 residues. CDR1 is LNHDA, CDR2 SQIVND, per germline (reference sequence). The CDR3 DNA reads TGTGCCAGTAGTAATGGGCCGGGCAACCAAGAGACCCAGTACTTC. This codes for CASSNGPGNQETQYF.

V gene TRBV6-2 or TRBV6-3 combines with J gene TRBJ2-1, with D perhaps matching TRBD2 (6 bases). Germline V lookup: CDR1 MNHEY, CDR2 SVGEGT. Trimming removed 2 bases from V and 9 bases from J, with 11 bases in between. The CDR3 extends over 13 amino acids. This CDR3 is CASSYSGYGEQFF. The CDR3 DNA reads as TGTGCCAGCAGTTACAGCGGGTATGGTGAGCAGTTCTTC.

This clonotype was seen more than once but under ten times. The rearrangement links TRBV5-6 to TRBJ1-2, with 7 positions matching TRBD1. J was trimmed by 12 bases and V by 4 bases; bases with no gene match: 9. CDR3 length equals 12 residues. Germline lookup yields CDR1 SGHDT and CDR2 YYEEEE. The CDR3 region has the DNA TGTGCCAGCAGCATGTTGGGACAGCCGGACACCTTC. Translation: CASSMLGQPDTF.

In this sample, this clonotype turned up many times. V usage is TRBV20-1 and J usage is TRBJ1-5, with D hard to call. The CDR3 extends over 13 amino acids. Trimming left V 3 bases short and J 0 bases short, with 6 bases between. CDR1 is DFQATT, CDR2 SNEGSKA, per germline (reference sequence). The CDR3 DNA sequence: TGCAGTGCTAGTTCCAATAGCAATCAGCCCCAGCATTTT. Its translation: CSASSNSNQPQHF.

Worth noting for this clonotype: A much larger clone differs from this one at a single base, so this may be a read error. The chain joins TRBV6-2 or TRBV6-3 to TRBJ1-1; D may be TRBD1 (5 bases). Germline V gene sequence: CDR1 MNHEY, CDR2 SVGEGT. There are 15 residues in the CDR3. CDR3 DNA: TGTGCCAGCAGCCAAGTTCTTCAGGGCCCCACTGAAGCTTTATTT. Translation gives CASSQVLQGPTEALF.

The chain carries TRBV12-3 or TRBV12-4 and TRBJ1-2, with 7 bases aligning to TRBD1. This CDR3 has 13 residues. V gave up 6 bases and J gave up 7 bases; unmatched junction bases: 8. The DNA for the CDR3 is TGTGCCAGCAGCGTAGCGACAGGGTTTGGCTACACCTTC. Residues: CASSVATGFGYTF.

This clonotype was detected a few times. The rearrangement uses TRBV9 and TRBJ1-2, with D uncertain. Trimming shortened V by 3 bases and J by 3 bases, and 15 bases separated the two germline ends. The CDR3 spans 15 residues. Germline V gene lookup returns CDR1 SGDLS and CDR2 YYNGEE. The CDR3 is CASSADSFPYYGYTF. The CDR3 region has the DNA TGTGCCAGCAGCGCTGACTCTTTCCCGTACTATGGCTACACCTTC. The entire variable domain, with the rest obtained from reference TRBV9 and TRBJ1-2, is as follows: DSGVTQTPKHLITATGQRVTLRCSPRSGDLSVYWYQQSLDQGLQFLIQYYNGEERAKGNILERFSAQQFPDLHSELNLSSLELGDSALYFCASSADSFPYYGYTFGSGTRLTVV.